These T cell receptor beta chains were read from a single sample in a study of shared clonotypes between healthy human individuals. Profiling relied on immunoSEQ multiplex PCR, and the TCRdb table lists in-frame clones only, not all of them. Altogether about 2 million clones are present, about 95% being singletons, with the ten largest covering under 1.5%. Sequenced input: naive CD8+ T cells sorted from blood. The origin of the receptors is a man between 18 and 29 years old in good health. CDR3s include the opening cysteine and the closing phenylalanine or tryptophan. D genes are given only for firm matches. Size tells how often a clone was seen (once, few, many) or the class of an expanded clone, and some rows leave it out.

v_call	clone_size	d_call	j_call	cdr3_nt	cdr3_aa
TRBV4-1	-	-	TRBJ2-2	TGCGCCAGCAGCCACCGATCCTCTTTAGGGGGGGCGAACACCGGGGAGCTGTTTTTT	CASSHRSSLGGANTGELFF
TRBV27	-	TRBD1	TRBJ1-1	TGTGCCAGCAGAGATAACAGGGGGATGAACACTGAAGCTTTCTTT	CASRDNRGMNTEAFF
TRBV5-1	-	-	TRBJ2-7	TGCGCCAGCAGCTCGGGGGGTCACAGGGTCAGCTCCTACGAGCAGTACTTC	CASSSGGHRVSSYEQYF
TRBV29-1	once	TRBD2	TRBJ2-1	TGCAGCGGGGATCGACTAGCGGGAGGAGAGGAGCAGTTCTTC	CSGDRLAGGEEQFF
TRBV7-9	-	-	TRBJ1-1	TGTGCCAGCAGCCATGGGGTGAACACTGAAGCTTTCTTT	CASSHGVNTEAFF
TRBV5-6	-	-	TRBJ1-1	TGTGCCAGCAGCTTCGGGGCCGGAGAAGCTTTCTTT	CASSFGAGEAFF
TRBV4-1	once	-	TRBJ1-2	TGCGCCAGCAGCCAGTTACAGGTGACGTATGGCTACACCTTC	CASSQLQVTYGYTF
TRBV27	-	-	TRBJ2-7	TGTGCCAGCAGCTTAAGTCCGGTGTACGAGCAGTACTTC	CASSLSPVYEQYF
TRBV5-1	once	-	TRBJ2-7	TGCGCCAGCAGTTCTTCAGGGGCGCGCTACGAGCAGTACTTC	CASSSSGARYEQYF
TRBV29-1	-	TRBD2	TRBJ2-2	TGCAGCATTACCCTTAGCGGGAGGGCCGAGGTCACCGGGGAGCTGTTTTTT	CSITLSGRAEVTGELFF
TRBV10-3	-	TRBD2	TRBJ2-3	TGTGCCATCAGTGAGTCGCTAGCGGGGTCAGATACGCAGTATTTT	CAISESLAGSDTQYF
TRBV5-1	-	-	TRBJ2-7	TGCGCCAGCAGCTTGGGGCAGGGGCGGTACGAGCAGTACTTC	CASSLGQGRYEQYF
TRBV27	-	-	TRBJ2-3	TGTGCCACCAGAGCCCCGGGACCGATCACGCAGTATTTT	CATRAPGPITQYF
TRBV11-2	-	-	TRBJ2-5	TGTGCCAGCAGCCAATGGGGGGACCAACTAGAGACCCAGTACTTC	CASSQWGDQLETQYF
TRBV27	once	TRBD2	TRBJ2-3	TGTGCCAGCAGTCCAGGGACTAGCGGGGGCACAGATACGCAGTATTTT	CASSPGTSGGTDTQYF
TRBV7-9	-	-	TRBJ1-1	TGTGCCAGCAGCTTAGTGAGCGGATTTGAAGCTTTCTTT	CASSLVSGFEAFF